This passage covers 18 T cell receptor beta chains from one sample sequenced in a study of T cell clones after liver transplantation. The protocol was immunoSEQ multiplex PCR, while the TCRdb copy is restricted to in-frame clones and leaves out a portion. This sample yields 45,000 to 55,000 clones, of which around 85% are seen a single time; around 7.8% belongs to the top ten. Sequenced here: CD4+ T cells from blood, sampled before liver transplant. The origin of the receptors is a human donor who received a liver transplant.

The CDR3 protein is CASSYAGTGSETQYF. CDR3 DNA sequence: TGTGCCAGCAGTTATGCGGGGACGGGCTCGGAGACCCAGTACTTC. The chain carries TRBV6-5 and TRBJ2-5; a weak D match, TRBD2 (6 bases). V lost 3 bases to trimming and J lost 5 bases, with 16 bases between them. CDR1 is MNHEY and CDR2 is SVGAGI in the germline V gene. This CDR3 contains 15 residues.

The chain carries TRBV7-2 and TRBJ2-5; D unresolved. V lost 8 bases and J 5 bases, leaving 21 bases between the germline ends. The CDR3 covers 15 residues. Looked up from germline, CDR1 is SGHTA and CDR2 is FQGNSA. The CDR3 coding sequence is TGTGCCAGCCGCCGAATGGAGTCTGTGGTTGAGACCCAGTACTTC. This sequence encodes CASRRMESVVETQYF.

The CDR3 DNA is TGCGCCAGCAGCCTAGCGACTAGCGGGGGGGATGAGCAGTTCTTC. This encodes CASSLATSGGDEQFF. The genes are TRBV4-3 and TRBJ2-1; 14 positions match TRBD2. This CDR3 contains 15 residues. V lost 4 bases, J lost 8 bases, and 4 bases stayed unmatched. Germline V CDR1 and CDR2: LGHNA, YSLEER.

This clone was seen a single time. The chain uses TRBV29-1 and TRBJ1-2; a weak D match, TRBD1 (6 bases). The germline V and J ends were trimmed by 6 bases and 4 bases, with 21 bases remaining between them. CDR1 and CDR2 from the germline V gene are SQVTM and ANQGSEA. The CDR3 extends over 15 amino acids. The CDR3 coding sequence is TGCAGCGTCAACTTAGAGAGGACAGCCATCTATGGCTACACCTTC. Its protein product is CSVNLERTAIYGYTF. Based on the CDR3 plus reference TRBV29-1 and TRBJ1-2, the full variable domain is SAVISQKPSRDICQRGTSLTIQCQVDSQVTMMFWYRQQPGQSLTLIATANQGSEATYESGFVIDKFPISRPNLTFSTLTVSNMSPEDSSIYLCSVNLERTAIYGYTFGSGTRLTVV.

This sequence joins TRBV19 and TRBJ1-5; 8 positions agree with TRBD1. This CDR3 has 15 residues. In germline, CDR1 is LNHDA, CDR2 SQIVND (reference sequence). The J segment lost 4 bases and the V segment lost 4 bases, leaving 6 bases of the junction unmatched. DNA of the CDR3: TGTGCCAGTAGTAGCAGGGGGCGGTCAAATCAGCCCCAGCATTTT. Its translation: CASSSRGRSNQPQHF.

This sequence joins TRBV18 and TRBJ2-3; 8 positions agree with TRBD1. With V trimmed by 1 base and J by 0 bases, 3 bases remained unmatched. CDR3 length equals 16 residues. CDR1 is KGHSH and CDR2 is LQKENI in the germline V gene. The DNA for the CDR3 is TGTGCCAGCTCACCACGACAGGGGTTTAGCACAGATACGCAGTATTTT. Protein product: CASSPRQGFSTDTQYF. Using reference TRBV18 and TRBJ2-3 for the parts outside the CDR3, the full variable domain is NAGVMQNPRHLVRRRGQEARLRCSPMKGHSHVYWYRQLPEEGLKFMVYLQKENIIDESGMPKERFSAEFPKEGPSILRIQQVVRGDSAAYFCASSPRQGFSTDTQYFGPGTRLTVL.

The chain is built from TRBV19 and TRBJ1-5, with D perhaps matching TRBD1 (6 bases). Germline assignment: CDR1 LNHDA and CDR2 SQIVND (reference sequence). The germline V and J ends were trimmed by 0 bases and 3 bases, with 12 bases remaining between them. CDR3 length: 16 residues. The CDR3: CASSIDGRQANQPQHF. DNA for the CDR3: TGTGCCAGTAGTATAGATGGGAGACAGGCCAATCAGCCCCAGCATTTT.

This clone was picked up one time. The rearrangement joins TRBV25-1 to TRBJ1-6; TRBD1 matches at 10 bases. CDR1 and CDR2 (germline): MGHDK, SYGVNS. This CDR3 spans 16 amino acids. V lost 6 bases and J lost 10; bases outside the gene matches: 12. The CDR3 DNA reads as TGTGCCAGCAGGGAAGCCGGGACAGGGGTGAGGTCACCCCTCCACTTT. Protein sequence: CASREAGTGVRSPLHF.

The chain joins TRBV7-2 to TRBJ2-2; 12 positions match TRBD2. J lost 9 bases, V lost 5 bases, and 7 bases had no gene match. The CDR3 runs to 15 residues. Germline V gene sequence: CDR1 SGHTA, CDR2 FQGNSA. CDR3 nucleotides: TGTGCCAGCAGCCTCGTACTAGCGGGGGGTAGGGAGCTGTTTTTT. This translates into CASSLVLAGGRELFF.

The rearrangement links TRBV25-1 to TRBJ2-7; 12 bases align to TRBD1. V gave up 4 bases and J gave up 6 bases; unmatched junction bases: 4. This CDR3 spans 14 amino acids. Germline lookup yields CDR1 MGHDK and CDR2 SYGVNS. The CDR3 DNA reads as TGTGCCAGCAGTGGGGGACAGGGGGCTATCGAGCAGTACTTC. It is translated as CASSGGQGAIEQYF.

Here the CDR3 reads CASSRGPNTEAFF. In DNA form, the CDR3 reads TGTGCCAGCAGTCGGGGCCCGAACACTGAAGCTTTCTTT. The gene calls are TRBV7-8 and TRBJ1-1, with D tentatively TRBD1 (5 bases). The CDR3 runs to 13 residues. The V and J ends lost 6 bases and 1 base respectively, with 9 bases between them. Germline loops: CDR1 SGHVS, CDR2 FQNEAQ. The full variable domain, its missing parts supplied by reference TRBV7-8 and TRBJ1-1, is GAGVSQSPRYKVAKRGQDVALRCDPISGHVSLFWYQQALGQGPEFLTYFQNEAQLDKSGLPSDRFFAERPEGSVSTLKIQRTQQEDSAVYLCASSRGPNTEAFFGQGTRLTVV.

This rearrangement joins TRBV2 to TRBJ1-6, with 7 bases matching TRBD1. After removal of 7 bases from V and 9 bases from J, the junction contained 6 bases not matched to a gene. The CDR3 extends over 13 amino acids. In germline, CDR1 is SNHLY, CDR2 FYNNEI. DNA for the CDR3: TGTGCCAGCACGAGACAGGGTCGTTCACCCCTCCACTTT. This translates into CASTRQGRSPLHF.

This clone was detected only once. CDR3 in amino acids: CASSQVPGGGGYTF. Here the CDR3 DNA reads TGCGCCAGCAGCCAAGTTCCAGGCGGCGGTGGCTACACCTTC. The rearrangement links TRBV4-1 to TRBJ1-2, with unresolved D. Germline CDR1 is MGHRA and CDR2 is YSYEKL. CDR3 size: 14 residues. The V end was cut by 1 base, the J end by 7 bases, with 13 bases between.

The sample holds one count of this clone. The V call is TRBV30, the J call TRBJ2-3, with 8 nucleotides matching TRBD2. The ends lost 7 bases at V and 3 bases at J; junction bases unmatched: 6. This CDR3 contains 13 residues. Germline assignment: CDR1 GTSNPN and CDR2 SVGIG (reference sequence). The CDR3 DNA reads as TGTGCCTCGACTAGCGCCCGAACAGATACGCAGTATTTT. The encoded protein is CASTSARTDTQYF.

This clone was detected a few times. CDR3 bases: TGTGCCAGCGGACAGGGCTATAATCAGCCCCAGCATTTT. Its translation is CASGQGYNQPQHF. This rearrangement joins TRBV28 to TRBJ1-5; TRBD1 matches 8 bases. The CDR3 is 13 residues long. Germline V gene data show CDR1 as MDHEN and CDR2 as SYDVKM. The trim removed 8 bases at V and 4 bases at J, leaving 4 bases unmatched.

The rearrangement links TRBV5-4 to TRBJ2-1; possibly TRBD2 for D (5 bases). CDR1 and CDR2 from the germline V gene are SGHNT and YYREEE (reference sequence). This CDR3 has 16 amino acids. V lost 2 bases and J lost 0, with 12 bases in between. As DNA, the CDR3 is TGTGCCAGCAGCTTAGCTAGCTCTAGCTCCTACAATGAGCAGTTCTTC. Translation: CASSLASSSSYNEQFF.

The genes are TRBV4-1 and TRBJ1-4, with D possibly TRBD1 on 5 matching bases. The CDR3 loop spans 15 amino acids. Trimming cost V 5 bases and J 0 bases, with 10 bases left between them. Germline V CDR1 and CDR2: MGHRA, YSYEKL. The CDR3: CASSSDRATNEKLFF. Here the CDR3 DNA reads TGCGCCAGCAGCTCCGACAGAGCAACTAATGAAAAACTGTTTTTT.

The chain joins TRBV11-3 to TRBJ2-3; 10 nucleotides line up with TRBD2. Germline V gives CDR1 SGHNT, CDR2 YENEEA. The CDR3 has 15 amino acids. The junction had 9 bases not matched to a gene; V was cut back by 5 bases and J by 7 bases. The CDR3: CASSLTSGLGNTQYF. Here the CDR3 DNA reads TGTGCCAGCAGCCTGACTAGCGGGCTTGGAAATACGCAGTATTTT.